This TCR beta chain was documented in a study of preoperative IRX-2 immunotherapy in early breast cancer. Treatment meaning: preoperative locoregional IRX-2 cytokine immunotherapy. Samples came from a phase Ib trial of preoperative locoregional IRX-2 cytokine immunotherapy. This CDR3 is built from 14 residues. V lost 0 bases and J 5 bases, leaving 10 bases between the germline ends. The V gene's germline CDR1 is LNHNV and CDR2 YYDKDF (reference sequence). The table came from immunoSEQ multiplex PCR; TCRdb's copy has only in-frame clones and leaves some out. The table has 35,000 to 40,000 clones, 80% to 90% seen once.

The specimen comprised lymph node tissue, sampled after IRX-2 immunotherapy. The rearrangement links TRBV15 to TRBJ1-2; tentative D call: TRBD1 (6 bases). The sequence derives from a human donor with breast cancer. The CDR3 reads CATSRDNRAYGYTF. CDR3 in DNA: TGTGCCACCAGCAGAGATAACAGGGCATATGGCTACACCTTC.